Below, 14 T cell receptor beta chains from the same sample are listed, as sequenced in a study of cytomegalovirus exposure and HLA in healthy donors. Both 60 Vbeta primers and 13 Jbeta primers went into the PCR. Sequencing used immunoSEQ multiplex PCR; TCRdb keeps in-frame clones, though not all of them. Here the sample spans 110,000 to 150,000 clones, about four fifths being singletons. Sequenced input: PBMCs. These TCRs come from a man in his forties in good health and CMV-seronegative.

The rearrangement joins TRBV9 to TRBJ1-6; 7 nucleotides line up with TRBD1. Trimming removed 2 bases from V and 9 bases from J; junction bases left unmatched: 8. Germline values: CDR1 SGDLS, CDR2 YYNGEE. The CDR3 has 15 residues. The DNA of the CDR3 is TGTGCCAGCAGCGTCGGACAGGCCTATGGTTCACCCCTCCACTTT. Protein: CASSVGQAYGSPLHF.

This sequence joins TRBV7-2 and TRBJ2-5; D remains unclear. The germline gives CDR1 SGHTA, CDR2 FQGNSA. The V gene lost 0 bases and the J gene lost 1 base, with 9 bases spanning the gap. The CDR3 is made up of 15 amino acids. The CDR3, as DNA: TGTGCCAGCAGCTTAGCGCTAGTTTTCCAAGAGACCCAGTACTTC. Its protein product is CASSLALVFQETQYF.

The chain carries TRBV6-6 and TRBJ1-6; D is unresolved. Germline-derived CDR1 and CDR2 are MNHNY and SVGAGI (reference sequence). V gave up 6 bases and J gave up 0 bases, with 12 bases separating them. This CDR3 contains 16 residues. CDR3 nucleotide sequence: TGTGCCAGCAGACAGACCGCGAGCTCCTATAATTCACCCCTCCACTTT. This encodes CASRQTASSYNSPLHF.

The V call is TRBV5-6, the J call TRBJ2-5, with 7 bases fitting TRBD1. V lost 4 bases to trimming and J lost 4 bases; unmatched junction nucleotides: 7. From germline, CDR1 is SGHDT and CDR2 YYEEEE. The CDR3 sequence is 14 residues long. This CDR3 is CASSLRQGAETQYF. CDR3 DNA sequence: TGTGCCAGCAGCCTACGACAGGGAGCAGAGACCCAGTACTTC.

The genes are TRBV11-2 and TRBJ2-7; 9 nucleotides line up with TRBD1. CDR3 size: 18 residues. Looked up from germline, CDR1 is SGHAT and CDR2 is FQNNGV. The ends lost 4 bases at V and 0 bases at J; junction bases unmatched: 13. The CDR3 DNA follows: TGTGCCAGCAGCTCCCGTCCCGGGACAGGGACGAGCTCCTACGAGCAGTACTTC. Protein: CASSSRPGTGTSSYEQYF.

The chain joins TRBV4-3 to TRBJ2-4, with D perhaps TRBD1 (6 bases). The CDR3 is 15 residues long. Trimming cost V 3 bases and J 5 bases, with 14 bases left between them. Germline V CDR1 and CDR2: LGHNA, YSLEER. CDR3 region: CASSHQQTGQNIQYF. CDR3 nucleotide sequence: TGCGCCAGCAGCCACCAACAGACAGGACAAAACATTCAGTACTTC.

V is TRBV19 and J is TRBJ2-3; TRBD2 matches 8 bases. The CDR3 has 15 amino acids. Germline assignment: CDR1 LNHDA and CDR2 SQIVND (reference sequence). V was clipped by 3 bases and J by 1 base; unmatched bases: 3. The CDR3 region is CASSMGRGGTDTQYF. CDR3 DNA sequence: TGTGCCAGTAGTATGGGGCGGGGGGGCACAGATACGCAGTATTTT.

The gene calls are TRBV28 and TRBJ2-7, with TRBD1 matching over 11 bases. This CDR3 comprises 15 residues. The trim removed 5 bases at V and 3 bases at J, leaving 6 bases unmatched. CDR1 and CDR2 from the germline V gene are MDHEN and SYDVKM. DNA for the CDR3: TGTGCCAGCAGTCCGGGACAGGGGGGCTACTACGAGCAGTACTTC. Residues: CASSPGQGGYYEQYF.

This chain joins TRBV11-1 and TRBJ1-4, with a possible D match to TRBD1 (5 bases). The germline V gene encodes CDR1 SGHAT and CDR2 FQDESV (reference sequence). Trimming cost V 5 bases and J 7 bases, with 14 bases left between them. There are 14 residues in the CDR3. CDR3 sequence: CASSPGRGAEKLFF. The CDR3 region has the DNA TGTGCCAGCAGCCCGGGCCGCGGGGCTGAAAAACTGTTTTTT. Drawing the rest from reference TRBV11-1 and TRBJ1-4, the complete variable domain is EAEVAQSPRYKITEKSQAVAFWCDPISGHATLYWYRQILGQGPELLVQFQDESVVDDSQLPKDRFSAERLKGVDSTLKIQPAELGDSAMYLCASSPGRGAEKLFFGSGTQLSVL.

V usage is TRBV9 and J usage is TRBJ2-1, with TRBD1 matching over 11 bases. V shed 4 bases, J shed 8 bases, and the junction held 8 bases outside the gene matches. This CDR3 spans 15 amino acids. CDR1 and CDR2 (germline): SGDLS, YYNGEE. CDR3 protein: CASSQMGTGGHEQFF. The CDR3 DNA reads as TGTGCCAGCAGCCAGATGGGGACAGGGGGGCATGAGCAGTTCTTC.

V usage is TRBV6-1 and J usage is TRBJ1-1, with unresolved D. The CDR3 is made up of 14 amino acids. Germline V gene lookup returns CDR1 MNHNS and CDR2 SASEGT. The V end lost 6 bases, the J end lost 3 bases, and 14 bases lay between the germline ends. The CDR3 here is CASRGSKFHTEAFF. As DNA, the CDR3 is TGTGCCAGCAGGGGCAGCAAGTTTCACACTGAAGCTTTCTTT.

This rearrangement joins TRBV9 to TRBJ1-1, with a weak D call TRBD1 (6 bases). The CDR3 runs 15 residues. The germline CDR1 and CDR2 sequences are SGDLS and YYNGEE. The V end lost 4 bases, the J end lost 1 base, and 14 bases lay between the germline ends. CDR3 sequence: CASSLTQGPNTEAFF. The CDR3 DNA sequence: TGTGCCAGCAGCCTAACACAGGGACCGAACACTGAAGCTTTCTTT.

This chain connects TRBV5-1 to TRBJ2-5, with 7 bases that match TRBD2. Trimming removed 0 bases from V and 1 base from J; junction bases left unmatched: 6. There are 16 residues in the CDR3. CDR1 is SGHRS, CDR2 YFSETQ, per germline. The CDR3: CASSLEGRGSQETQYF. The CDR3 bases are TGCGCCAGCAGCTTGGAGGGGCGGGGGTCCCAAGAGACCCAGTACTTC.

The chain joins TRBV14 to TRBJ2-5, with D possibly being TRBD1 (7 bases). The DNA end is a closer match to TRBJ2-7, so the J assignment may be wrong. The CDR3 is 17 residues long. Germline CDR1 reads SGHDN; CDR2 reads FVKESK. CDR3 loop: CASSQDGRQGGGYEQYF. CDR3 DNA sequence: TGTGCCAGCAGCCAAGATGGGAGACAGGGAGGCGGCTACGAGCAGTACTTC.